Listed here is a single TCR beta chain. This record comes from a study of control samples from healthy donors and cancer patients. Assay: immunoSEQ multiplex PCR; the TCRdb copy retains only in-frame clones and omits some. The sample shows tens of thousands of clones, roughly 84% of them seen only once. The sequenced sample was PBMCs. The clonotype comes from a woman aged 45 to 65 with lung cancer.

CDR3 in DNA: TGTGCCAGCAGTCCCAGCCGAGGGAACACTGAAGCTTTCTTT. Protein sequence: CASSPSRGNTEAFF. The chain uses TRBV6-2 or TRBV6-3 and TRBJ1-1; D is uncertain. This CDR3 spans 14 amino acids. Germline V lookup: CDR1 MNHEY, CDR2 SVGEGT. Between the trimmed V and J ends, which lost 5 bases and 1 base, there was a span of 11 bases.